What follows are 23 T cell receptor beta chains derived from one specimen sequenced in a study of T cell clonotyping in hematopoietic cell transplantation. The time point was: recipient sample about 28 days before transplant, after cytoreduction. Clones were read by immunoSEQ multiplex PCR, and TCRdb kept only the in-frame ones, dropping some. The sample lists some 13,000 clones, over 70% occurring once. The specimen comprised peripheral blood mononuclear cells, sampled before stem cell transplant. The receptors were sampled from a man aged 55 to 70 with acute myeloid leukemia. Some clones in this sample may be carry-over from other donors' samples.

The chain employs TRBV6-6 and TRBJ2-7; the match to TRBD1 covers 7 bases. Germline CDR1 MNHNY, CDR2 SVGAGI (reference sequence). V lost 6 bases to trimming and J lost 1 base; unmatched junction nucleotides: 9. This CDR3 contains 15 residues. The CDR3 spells CASSPEGTVSYEQYF. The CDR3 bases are TGTGCCAGCAGCCCCGAGGGGACAGTATCCTACGAGCAGTACTTC.

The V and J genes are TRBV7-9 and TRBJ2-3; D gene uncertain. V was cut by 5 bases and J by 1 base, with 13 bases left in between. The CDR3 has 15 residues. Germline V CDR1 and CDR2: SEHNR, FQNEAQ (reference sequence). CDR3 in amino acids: CASSDATFRTDTQYF. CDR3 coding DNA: TGTGCCAGCAGCGACGCCACCTTCCGCACAGATACGCAGTATTTT.

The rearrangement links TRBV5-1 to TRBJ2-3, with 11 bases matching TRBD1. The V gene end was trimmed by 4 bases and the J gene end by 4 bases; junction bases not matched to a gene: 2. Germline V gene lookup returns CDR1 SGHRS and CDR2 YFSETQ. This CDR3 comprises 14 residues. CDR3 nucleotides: TGCGCCAGCAGCGGACAGGGGGCGTCAGATACGCAGTATTTT. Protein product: CASSGQGASDTQYF.

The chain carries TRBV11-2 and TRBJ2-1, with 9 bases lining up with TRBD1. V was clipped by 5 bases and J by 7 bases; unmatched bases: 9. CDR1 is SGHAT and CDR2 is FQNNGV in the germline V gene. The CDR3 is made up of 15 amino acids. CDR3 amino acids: CASSHGTGLLNEQFF. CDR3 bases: TGTGCCAGCAGCCACGGGACAGGGTTGTTAAATGAGCAGTTCTTC.

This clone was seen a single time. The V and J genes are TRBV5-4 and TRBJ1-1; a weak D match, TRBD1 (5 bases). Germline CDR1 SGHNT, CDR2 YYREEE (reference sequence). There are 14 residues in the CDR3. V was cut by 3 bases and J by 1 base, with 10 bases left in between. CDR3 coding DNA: TGTGCCAGCAGCTCGGGGCTCGGGAACACTGAAGCTTTCTTT. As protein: CASSSGLGNTEAFF. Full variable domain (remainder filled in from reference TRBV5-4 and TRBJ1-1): ETGVTQSPTHLIKTRGQQVTLRCSSQSGHNTVSWYQQALGQGPQFIFQYYREEENGRGNFPPRFSGLQFPNYSSELNVNALELDDSALYLCASSSGLGNTEAFFGQGTRLTVV.

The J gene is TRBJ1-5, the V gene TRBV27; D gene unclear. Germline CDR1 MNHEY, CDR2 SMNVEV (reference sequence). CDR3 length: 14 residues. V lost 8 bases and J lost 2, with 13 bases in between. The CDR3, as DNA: TGTGCCAGCGGCGAGGCGGTAGGCAATCAGCCCCAGCATTTT. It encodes CASGEAVGNQPQHF.

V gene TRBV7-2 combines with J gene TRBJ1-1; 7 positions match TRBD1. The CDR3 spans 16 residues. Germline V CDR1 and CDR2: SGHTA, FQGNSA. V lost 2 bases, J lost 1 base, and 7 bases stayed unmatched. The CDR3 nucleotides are TGTGCCAGCAGCTTATTTCAGACAGGGTCGAACACTGAAGCTTTCTTT. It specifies CASSLFQTGSNTEAFF. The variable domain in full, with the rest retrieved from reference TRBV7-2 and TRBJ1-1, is GAGVSQSPSNKVTEKGKDVELRCDPISGHTALYWYRQSLGQGLEFLIYFQGNSAPDKSGLPSDRFSAERTGGSVSTLTIQRTQQEDSAVYLCASSLFQTGSNTEAFFGQGTRLTVV.

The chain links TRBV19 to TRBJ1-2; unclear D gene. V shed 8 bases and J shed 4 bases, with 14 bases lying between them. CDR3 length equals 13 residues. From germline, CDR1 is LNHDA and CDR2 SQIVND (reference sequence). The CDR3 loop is CASREDMGYGYTF. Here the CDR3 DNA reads TGTGCCAGTCGAGAGGATATGGGCTATGGCTACACCTTC.

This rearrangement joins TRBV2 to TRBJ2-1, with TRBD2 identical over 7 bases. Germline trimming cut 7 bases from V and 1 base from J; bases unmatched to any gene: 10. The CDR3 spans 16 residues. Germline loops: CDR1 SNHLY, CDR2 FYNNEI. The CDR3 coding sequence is TGTGCCAGCACCGAGGGCGGGGGAGTATCCTACAATGAGCAGTTCTTC. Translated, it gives CASTEGGGVSYNEQFF. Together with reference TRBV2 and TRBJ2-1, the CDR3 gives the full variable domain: EPEVTQTPSHQVTQMGQEVILRCVPISNHLYFYWYRQILGQKVEFLVSFYNNEISEKSEIFDDQFSVERPDGSNFTLKIRSTKLEDSAMYFCASTEGGGVSYNEQFFGPGTRLTVL.

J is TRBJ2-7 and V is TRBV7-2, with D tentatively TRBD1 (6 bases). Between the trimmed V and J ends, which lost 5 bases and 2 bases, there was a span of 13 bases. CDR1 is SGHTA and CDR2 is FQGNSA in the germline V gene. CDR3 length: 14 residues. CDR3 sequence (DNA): TGTGCCAGCAGCACCCCGGGACAAGCCTACGAGCAGTACTTC. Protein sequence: CASSTPGQAYEQYF. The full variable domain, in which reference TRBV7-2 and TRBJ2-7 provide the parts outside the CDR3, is GAGVSQSPSNKVTEKGKDVELRCDPISGHTALYWYRQSLGQGLEFLIYFQGNSAPDKSGLPSDRFSAERTGGSVSTLTIQRTQQEDSAVYLCASSTPGQAYEQYFGPGTRLTVT.

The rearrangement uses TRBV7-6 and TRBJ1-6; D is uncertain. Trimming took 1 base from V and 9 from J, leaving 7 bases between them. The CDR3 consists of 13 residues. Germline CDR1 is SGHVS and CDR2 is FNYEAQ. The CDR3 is CASSLEYGSPLHF. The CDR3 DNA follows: TGTGCCAGCAGCTTAGAGTACGGTTCACCCCTCCACTTT.

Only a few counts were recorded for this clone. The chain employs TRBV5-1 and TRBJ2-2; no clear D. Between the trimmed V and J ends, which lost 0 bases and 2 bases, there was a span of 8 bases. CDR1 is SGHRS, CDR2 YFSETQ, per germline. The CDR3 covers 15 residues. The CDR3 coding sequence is TGCGCCAGCAGCTTGGGTCAGCTCAACACCGGGGAGCTGTTTTTT. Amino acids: CASSLGQLNTGELFF.

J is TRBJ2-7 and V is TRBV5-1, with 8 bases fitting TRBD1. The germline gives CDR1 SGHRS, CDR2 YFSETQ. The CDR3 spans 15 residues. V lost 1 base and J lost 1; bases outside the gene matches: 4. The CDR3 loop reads CASSLYRDRSYEQYF. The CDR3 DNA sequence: TGCGCCAGCAGCTTGTATCGGGACAGGTCCTACGAGCAGTACTTC.

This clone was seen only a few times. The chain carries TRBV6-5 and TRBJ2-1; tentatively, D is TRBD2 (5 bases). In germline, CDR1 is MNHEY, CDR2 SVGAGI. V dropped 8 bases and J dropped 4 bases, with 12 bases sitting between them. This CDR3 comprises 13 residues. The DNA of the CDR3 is TGTGCCAGCGGAACGGGGTGGTACAATGAGCAGTTCTTC. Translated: CASGTGWYNEQFF.

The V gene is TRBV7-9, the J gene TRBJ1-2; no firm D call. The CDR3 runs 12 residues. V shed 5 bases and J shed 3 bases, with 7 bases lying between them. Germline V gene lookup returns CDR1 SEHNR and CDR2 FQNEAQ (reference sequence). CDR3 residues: CASSGEDYGYTF. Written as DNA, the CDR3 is TGTGCCAGCAGCGGCGAGGACTATGGCTACACCTTC.

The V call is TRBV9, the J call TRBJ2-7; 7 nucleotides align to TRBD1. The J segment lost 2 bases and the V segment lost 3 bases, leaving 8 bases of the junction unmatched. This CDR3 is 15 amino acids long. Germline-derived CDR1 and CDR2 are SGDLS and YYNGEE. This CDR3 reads CASSARDSGPYEQYF. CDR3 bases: TGTGCCAGCAGCGCCCGGGACAGCGGACCCTACGAGCAGTACTTC. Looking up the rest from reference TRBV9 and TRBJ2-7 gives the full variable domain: DSGVTQTPKHLITATGQRVTLRCSPRSGDLSVYWYQQSLDQGLQFLIQYYNGEERAKGNILERFSAQQFPDLHSELNLSSLELGDSALYFCASSARDSGPYEQYFGPGTRLTVT.

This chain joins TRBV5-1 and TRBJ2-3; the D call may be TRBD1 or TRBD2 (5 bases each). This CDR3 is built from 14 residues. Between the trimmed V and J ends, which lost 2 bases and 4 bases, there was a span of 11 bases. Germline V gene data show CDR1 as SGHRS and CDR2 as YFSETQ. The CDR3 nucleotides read TGCGCCAGCAGCTTAATGGGACGGTCAGATACGCAGTATTTT. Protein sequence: CASSLMGRSDTQYF.

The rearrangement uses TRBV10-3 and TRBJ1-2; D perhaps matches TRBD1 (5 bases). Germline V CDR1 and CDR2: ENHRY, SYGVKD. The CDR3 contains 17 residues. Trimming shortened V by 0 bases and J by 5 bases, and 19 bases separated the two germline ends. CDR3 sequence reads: CAISESMGGRNLYGYTF. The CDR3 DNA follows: TGTGCCATCAGTGAGTCGATGGGGGGACGTAACCTTTATGGCTACACCTTC.

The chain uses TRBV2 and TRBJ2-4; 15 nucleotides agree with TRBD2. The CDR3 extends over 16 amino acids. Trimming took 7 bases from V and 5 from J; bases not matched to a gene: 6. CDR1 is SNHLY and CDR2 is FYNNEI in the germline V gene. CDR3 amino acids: CASIFGLAGGENIQYF. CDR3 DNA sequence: TGTGCCAGCATTTTCGGACTAGCGGGGGGGGAAAACATTCAGTACTTC.

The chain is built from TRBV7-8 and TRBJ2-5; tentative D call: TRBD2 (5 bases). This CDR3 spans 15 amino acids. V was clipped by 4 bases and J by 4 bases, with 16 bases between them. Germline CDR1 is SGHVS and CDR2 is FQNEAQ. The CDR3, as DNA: TGTGCCAGCAGCTCCCCCCGGGAACTTCCAGAGACCCAGTACTTC. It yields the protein CASSSPRELPETQYF.

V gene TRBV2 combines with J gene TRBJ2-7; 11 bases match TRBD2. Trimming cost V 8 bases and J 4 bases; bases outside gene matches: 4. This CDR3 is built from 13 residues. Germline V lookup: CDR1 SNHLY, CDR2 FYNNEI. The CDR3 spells CASAGTSGYEQYF. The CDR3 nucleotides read TGTGCCAGCGCCGGGACTAGCGGATACGAGCAGTACTTC. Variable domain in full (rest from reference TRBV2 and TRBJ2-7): EPEVTQTPSHQVTQMGQEVILRCVPISNHLYFYWYRQILGQKVEFLVSFYNNEISEKSEIFDDQFSVERPDGSNFTLKIRSTKLEDSAMYFCASAGTSGYEQYFGPGTRLTVT.

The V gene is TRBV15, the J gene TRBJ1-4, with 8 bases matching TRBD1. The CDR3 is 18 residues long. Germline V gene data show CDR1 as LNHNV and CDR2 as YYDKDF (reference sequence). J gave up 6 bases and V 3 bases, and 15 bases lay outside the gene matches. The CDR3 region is CATSSESWRQGRDEKLFF. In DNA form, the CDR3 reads TGTGCCACCAGCAGCGAGAGTTGGAGACAGGGGCGTGATGAAAAACTGTTTTTT.

CDR3 DNA sequence: TGTGCCAGCAGCCCCGGACAGAGCTATGGCTACACCTTC. Its protein product is CASSPGQSYGYTF. This chain links TRBV7-9 with TRBJ1-2; tentatively, D is TRBD1 (6 bases). The CDR3 totals 13 residues. Per the germline V gene, CDR1 is SEHNR and CDR2 is FQNEAQ (reference sequence). V lost 5 bases and J 4 bases, leaving 11 bases between the germline ends.